The source of this T cell receptor beta chain is a study of cytotoxic CD8 clonotypes in ibrutinib-treated CLL. Looking at the study overall: On average, each sample had roughly 230,000 productive templates and tens of thousands of productive rearrangements. Study-level results: Public clonotypes, found uncommonly, either contracted or stayed stable on treatment. Clonality rose at ibrutinib response, held steady in sustained remission, and fell toward baseline at progression.

In the case of this clone: The target antigen is unknown.

V was shortened by 3 bases and J by 8 bases, with 13 bases between the two germline ends. Germline CDR1 SGHTA, CDR2 FQGNSA. There are 13 residues in the CDR3. Investigators sought sequencing depths of between 1 in 200,000 and 1 in 1 million T cells. Using immunoSEQ multiplex PCR, the repertoire was profiled, and TCRdb retains in-frame clones only, with some absent. The table records roughly 97,000 clones, about 72% of them present only once. This TCR was sampled from a human donor with chronic lymphocytic leukemia. The chain has TRBV7-2 and TRBJ1-2; D is perhaps TRBD1 (5 bases). This sample comprised PBMCs, obtained after 12 months of ibrutinib treatment. This chain's CDR3 is CASSFRDLRGYTF. CDR3 in DNA: TGTGCCAGCAGCTTCCGGGACTTAAGGGGCTACACCTTC.